The present T cell receptor (beta chain) was sequenced within a study of beta chain features in type 1 diabetes. The study, taken as a whole, reports: It was possible that PCR favored shorter templates, equally so in patients and controls.

The CDR3 length is 16 residues. The germline V gene encodes CDR1 KGHSH and CDR2 LQKENI. The germline V and J ends were trimmed by 2 bases and 3 bases, with 13 bases remaining between them. cDNA synthesis used the whole RNA isolate, giving expressed TCRB sequences. Data came from immunoSEQ multiplex PCR; TCRdb stores just in-frame clones and leaves some out. The profile shows hundreds of thousands of clones, about an eighth of them singletons. A word on this clone: Antigen: not known.

The sequencing sample was made of naive CD4+ T cells from blood. V and J are TRBV18 and TRBJ2-2; perhaps D is TRBD1 or TRBD2 (5 bases each). The clonotype was recovered from a young woman in good health. As DNA, the CDR3 is TGTGCCAGCTCACCAAGACGGGGCTCGGACACCGGGGAGCTGTTTTTT. Protein: CASSPRRGSDTGELFF.